The next 3 T cell receptor beta chains were all read from a single sample in a study of early T cells in non-severe SARS-CoV-2 infection. TCRdb processed the 5' RACE reads anew with MiXCR; each CDR3 protein has one entry. The profile shows 24,000 or so distinct CDR3 sequences, around 5.4% of them singletons. Sequencing was performed on whole blood. The receptors derive from an adult who was a healthcare worker with PCR-confirmed SARS-CoV-2 infection or an uninfected control (not recorded which).

Ten or more counts support this clonotype. The V call is TRBV29-1, the J call TRBJ2-5; 10 nucleotides agree with TRBD2. This CDR3 comprises 12 residues. With 3 bases clipped from V and 7 bases from J, the junction kept 2 bases outside the gene matches. CDR1 and CDR2 from the germline V gene are SQVTM and ANQGSEA. This CDR3 reads CSVEASGGTQYF. In nucleotides, the CDR3 is TGCAGCGTTGAGGCTAGCGGGGGGACCCAGTACTTC.

This clonotype was recorded many times. This chain joins TRBV7-2 and TRBJ2-3, with 9 positions matching TRBD1. CDR1 and CDR2 (germline): SGHTA, FQGNSA. Trimming at V came to 4 bases and at J to 7 bases, leaving 9 bases not matched to a gene. The CDR3 loop spans 15 amino acids. Here the CDR3 reads CASSSWGQGRNTQYF. DNA of the CDR3: TGTGCCAGCAGCTCGTGGGGACAGGGAAGAAATACGCAGTATTTT.

The gene calls are TRBV4-3 and TRBJ2-3; no reliable D call. V gave up 0 bases and J gave up 6 bases, with 13 bases separating them. Germline loops: CDR1 LGHNA, CDR2 YSLEER. CDR3 length equals 15 residues. The DNA of the CDR3 is TGCGCCAGCAGCCAAGATCTTAGAGGTCCGGATACGCAGTATTTT. This codes for CASSQDLRGPDTQYF.